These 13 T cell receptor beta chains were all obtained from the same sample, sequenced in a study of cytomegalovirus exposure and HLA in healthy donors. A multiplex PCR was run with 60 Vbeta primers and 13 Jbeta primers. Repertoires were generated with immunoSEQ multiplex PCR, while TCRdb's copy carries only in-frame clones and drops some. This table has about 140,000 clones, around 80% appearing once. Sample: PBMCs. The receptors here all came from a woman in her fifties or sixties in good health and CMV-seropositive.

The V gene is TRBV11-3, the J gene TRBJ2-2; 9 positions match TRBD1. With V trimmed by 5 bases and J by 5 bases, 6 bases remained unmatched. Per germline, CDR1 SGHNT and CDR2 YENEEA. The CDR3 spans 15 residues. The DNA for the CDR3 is TGTGCCAGCAGCCCCTTCGACAGGGGGACCGGGGAGCTGTTTTTT. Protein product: CASSPFDRGTGELFF.

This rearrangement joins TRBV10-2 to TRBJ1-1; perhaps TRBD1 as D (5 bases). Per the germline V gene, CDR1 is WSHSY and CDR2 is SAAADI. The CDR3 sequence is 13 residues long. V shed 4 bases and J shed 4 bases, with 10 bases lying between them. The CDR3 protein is CASSGQWSTEAFF. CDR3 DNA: TGCGCCAGCAGTGGACAGTGGAGCACTGAAGCTTTCTTT.

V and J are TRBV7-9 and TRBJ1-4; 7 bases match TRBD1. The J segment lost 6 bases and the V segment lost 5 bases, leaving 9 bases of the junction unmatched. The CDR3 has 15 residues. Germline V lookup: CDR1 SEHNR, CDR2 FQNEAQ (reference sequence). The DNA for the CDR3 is TGTGCCAGCAGCGCTAAGACAGGGCCAGATGAAAAACTGTTTTTT. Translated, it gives CASSAKTGPDEKLFF.

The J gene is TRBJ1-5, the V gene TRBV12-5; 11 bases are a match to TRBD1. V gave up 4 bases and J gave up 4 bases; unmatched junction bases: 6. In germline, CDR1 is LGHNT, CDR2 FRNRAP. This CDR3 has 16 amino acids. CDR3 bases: TGTGCTAGTGGTTCGCCGGGACAGGGGGGAAATCAGCCCCAGCATTTT. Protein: CASGSPGQGGNQPQHF.

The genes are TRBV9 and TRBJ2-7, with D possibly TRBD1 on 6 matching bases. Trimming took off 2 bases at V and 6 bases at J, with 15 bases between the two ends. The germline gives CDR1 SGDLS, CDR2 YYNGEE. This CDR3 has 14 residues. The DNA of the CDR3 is TGTGCCAGCAGCGTGAGCCCAGGGGAAGGCGAGCAGTACTTC. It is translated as CASSVSPGEGEQYF.

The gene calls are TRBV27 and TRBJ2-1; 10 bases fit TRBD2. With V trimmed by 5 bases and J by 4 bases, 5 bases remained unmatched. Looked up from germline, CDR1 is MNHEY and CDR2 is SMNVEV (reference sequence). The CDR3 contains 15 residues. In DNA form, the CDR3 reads TGTGCCAGCAGTGATACTAGCGGGGCATACAATGAGCAGTTCTTC. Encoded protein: CASSDTSGAYNEQFF.

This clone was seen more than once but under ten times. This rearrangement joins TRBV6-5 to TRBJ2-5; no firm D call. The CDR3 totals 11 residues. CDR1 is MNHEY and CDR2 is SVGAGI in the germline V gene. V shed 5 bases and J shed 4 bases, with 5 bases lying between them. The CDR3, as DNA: TGTGCCAGCAGTAAAGCAGAGACCCAGTACTTC. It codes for CASSKAETQYF.

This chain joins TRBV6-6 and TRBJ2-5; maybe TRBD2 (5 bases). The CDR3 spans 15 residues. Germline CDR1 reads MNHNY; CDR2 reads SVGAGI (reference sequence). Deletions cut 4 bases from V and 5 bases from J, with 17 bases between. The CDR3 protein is CASSSPRPSGETQYF. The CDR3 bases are TGTGCCAGCAGTTCACCGCGGCCCTCGGGGGAGACCCAGTACTTC.

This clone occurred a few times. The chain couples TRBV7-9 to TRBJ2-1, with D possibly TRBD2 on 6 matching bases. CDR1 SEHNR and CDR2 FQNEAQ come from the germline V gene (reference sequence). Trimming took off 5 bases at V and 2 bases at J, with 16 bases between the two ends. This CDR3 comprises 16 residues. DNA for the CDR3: TGTGCCAGCAGCCCACCTCGCGGGGTAACCTACAATGAGCAGTTCTTC. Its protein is CASSPPRGVTYNEQFF. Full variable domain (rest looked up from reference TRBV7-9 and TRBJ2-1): DTGVSQNPRHKITKRGQNVTFRCDPISEHNRLYWYRQTLGQGPEFLTYFQNEAQLEKSRLLSDRFSAERPKGSFSTLEIQRTEQGDSAMYLCASSPPRGVTYNEQFFGPGTRLTVL.

The DNA of the CDR3 is TGTGCCAGCACCGTCGGGGGGGGCAATTCACCCCTCCACTTT. Its protein product is CASTVGGGNSPLHF. This chain uses TRBV27 with TRBJ1-6; tentatively, D is TRBD1 (6 bases). The length of the CDR3 is 14 residues. V shed 7 bases and J shed 7 bases, with 14 bases lying between them. In germline, CDR1 is MNHEY, CDR2 SMNVEV (reference sequence).

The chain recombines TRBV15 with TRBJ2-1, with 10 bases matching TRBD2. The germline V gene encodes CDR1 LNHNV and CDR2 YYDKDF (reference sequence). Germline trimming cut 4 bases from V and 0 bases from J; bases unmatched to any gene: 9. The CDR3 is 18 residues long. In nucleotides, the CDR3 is TGTGCCACCAGCATTCCGGGACTAGCGATTTCCTCCTACAATGAGCAGTTCTTC. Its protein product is CATSIPGLAISSYNEQFF.

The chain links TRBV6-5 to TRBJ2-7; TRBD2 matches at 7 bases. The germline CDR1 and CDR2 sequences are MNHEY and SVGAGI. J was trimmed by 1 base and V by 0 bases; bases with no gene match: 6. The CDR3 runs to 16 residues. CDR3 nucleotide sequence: TGTGCCAGCAGTTACTCGGGGATCGGGGGGTCCTACGAGCAGTACTTC. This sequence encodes CASSYSGIGGSYEQYF.

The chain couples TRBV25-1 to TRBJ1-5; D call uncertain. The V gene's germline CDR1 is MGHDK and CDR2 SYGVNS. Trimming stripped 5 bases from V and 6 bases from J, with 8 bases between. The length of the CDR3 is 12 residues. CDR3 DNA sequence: TGTGCCAGCAGTAGTTCAGGTCAGCCCCAGCATTTT. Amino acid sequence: CASSSSGQPQHF.